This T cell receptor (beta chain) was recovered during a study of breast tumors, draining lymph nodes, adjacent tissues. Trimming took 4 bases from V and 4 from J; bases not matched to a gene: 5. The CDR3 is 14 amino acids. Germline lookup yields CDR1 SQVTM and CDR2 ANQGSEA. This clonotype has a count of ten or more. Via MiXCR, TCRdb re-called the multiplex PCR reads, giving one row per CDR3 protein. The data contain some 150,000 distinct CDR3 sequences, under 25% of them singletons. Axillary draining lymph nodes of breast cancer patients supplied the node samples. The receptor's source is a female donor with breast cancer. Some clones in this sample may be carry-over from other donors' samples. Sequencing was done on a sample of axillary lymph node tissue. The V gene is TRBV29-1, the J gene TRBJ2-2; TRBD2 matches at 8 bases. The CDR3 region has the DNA TGCAGCGTTGGCGGGGGGCTAGGCACCGGGGAGCTGTTTTTT. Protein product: CSVGGGLGTGELFF.